Following are 30 T cell receptor beta chains from one sample sequenced in a study of T-cell reconstitution after alpha-beta-depleted transplantation in children. Using unique molecular identifiers, the investigators prepared the TCRbeta library. Via MiXCR, TCRdb re-called the PCR reads, giving one row per CDR3 protein. Here the sample spans a few hundred thousand distinct CDR3 sequences, 20% to 30% being singletons. Specimen: PBMCs, mostly from graft donor cells, collected 360 days after TCRalphabeta/CD19-depleted stem cell transplant. Every receptor here comes from a female patient aged 2 to 10 who had a stem cell transplant for congenital amegakaryocytic thrombocytopenia, so the T cells may come from the graft donor.

The table lists this clonotype with a few counts. The chain employs TRBV4-2 and TRBJ2-6; possibly TRBD1 for D (6 bases). CDR1 is LGHNA and CDR2 is YNFKEQ in the germline V gene. The CDR3 is 18 residues long. Trimming removed 0 bases from V and 0 bases from J, with 12 bases in between. The CDR3 DNA reads as TGTGCCAGCAGCCAAGATAGGGGCAGGGGCTCTGGGGCCAACGTCCTGACTTTC. It encodes CASSQDRGRGSGANVLTF.

This chain's CDR3 is CASRGYEGNYGYTF. In nucleotides, the CDR3 is TGCGCCAGCAGAGGGTACGAAGGGAACTATGGCTACACCTTC. The rearrangement uses TRBV5-1 and TRBJ1-2; D remains unclear. Germline values: CDR1 SGHRS, CDR2 YFSETQ. V lost 5 bases and J lost 2, with 13 bases in between. CDR3 length: 14 amino acids.

In this sample, this clonotype turned up a few times. The genes are TRBV4-1 and TRBJ1-3, with a weak D call TRBD1 (6 bases). The V end was cut by 0 bases, the J end by 5 bases, with 11 bases between. This CDR3 is 15 amino acids long. Germline CDR1 and CDR2: MGHRA and YSYEKL. CDR3 nucleotides: TGCGCCAGCAGCCAAGATCGAACAGGGAGAAACACCATATATTTT. Translated, it gives CASSQDRTGRNTIYF.

The CDR3 nucleotides read TGTGCCATCAGTGATATTAACACCTATGGCTACACCTTC. Translated, it gives CAISDINTYGYTF. V and J are TRBV10-3 and TRBJ1-2; D is undetermined. This CDR3 is built from 13 residues. In germline, CDR1 is ENHRY, CDR2 SYGVKD. V was pared by 3 bases and J by 4 bases, with 9 bases between.

This clonotype came up many times. This chain links TRBV18 with TRBJ1-5; D uncertain. V gave up 2 bases and J gave up 4 bases, with 6 bases separating them. CDR1 and CDR2 from the germline V gene are KGHSH and LQKENI. This CDR3 contains 13 residues. The CDR3 protein is CASSPAGNQPQHF. CDR3 sequence (DNA): TGTGCCAGCTCACCAGCGGGGAATCAGCCCCAGCATTTT. Looking up the rest from reference TRBV18 and TRBJ1-5 gives the full variable domain: NAGVMQNPRHLVRRRGQEARLRCSPMKGHSHVYWYRQLPEEGLKFMVYLQKENIIDESGMPKERFSAEFPKEGPSILRIQQVVRGDSAAYFCASSPAGNQPQHFGDGTRLSIL.

This clonotype was observed a handful of times. The chain couples TRBV4-1 to TRBJ2-3; TRBD2 matches 9 bases. The CDR3 totals 16 residues. The V and J ends lost 3 bases and 0 bases, in that order; junction bases with no gene match: 4. CDR1 and CDR2 from the germline V gene are MGHRA and YSYEKL. CDR3 residues: CASSHQLAGSTDTQYF. The CDR3, as DNA: TGCGCCAGCAGCCATCAACTAGCGGGTAGCACAGATACGCAGTATTTT.

The rearrangement joins TRBV20-1 to TRBJ2-1, with 9 bases aligning to TRBD1. This CDR3 is 17 amino acids long. Germline CDR1 is DFQATT and CDR2 is SNEGSKA (reference sequence). With V trimmed by 6 bases and J by 7 bases, 19 bases remained unmatched. The CDR3 DNA is TGCAGTGCCCGGGACAGGGATGTAAGCGGGAAGCTAAATGAGCAGTTCTTC. Protein: CSARDRDVSGKLNEQFF.

A note on this clonotype: Likely a read error: the CDR3 ends without its conserved phenylalanine or tryptophan. The chain carries TRBV3-1 and TRBJ2-1; D might be TRBD1 (6 bases). V lost 5 bases and J 3 bases, leaving 11 bases between the germline ends. This CDR3 region has 14 residues. Germline V gene lookup returns CDR1 LGHDT and CDR2 YNNKEL (reference sequence). CDR3 in DNA: TGTGCCAGCAGCGTTAACAGGGTCTACAATGAGCAGTTCTTA. Translation gives CASSVNRVYNEQFL.

V usage is TRBV7-9 and J usage is TRBJ2-3, with D uncertain. V lost 0 bases and J lost 8, with 9 bases in between. This CDR3 is 13 amino acids long. From germline, CDR1 is SEHNR and CDR2 FQNEAQ (reference sequence). The CDR3 loop is CASSLAGFGTQYF. The CDR3 DNA reads TGTGCCAGCAGCTTAGCGGGCTTCGGTACGCAGTATTTT.

A note on this clonotype: No DNA is shown, since the ends of the CDR3 on it are uncertain; the CDR3 is the one TCRdb lists. This chain links TRBV7-5 with TRBJ1-3; TRBD1 is the table's D call and was not checked against the DNA. TRBV7-5 corresponds to a pseudogene. The CDR3 adds up to 19 amino acids, both ends counted. The CDR3: CISVPEALPGQDLGNTIYF.

Concerning this clonotype itself: Germline and junction disagree at one end, which may indicate a read error. The chain employs TRBV11-1 and TRBJ2-5, with 11 nucleotides matching TRBD2. Germline lookup yields CDR1 SGHAT and CDR2 FQDESV (reference sequence). The CDR3 contains 18 residues. CDR3 nucleotide sequence: TGTGCCAGCAGCTTATGGTCTAGCGGGGGGACAACCCAAGAGACCGAGTACTTC. This translates into CASSLWSSGGTTQETEYF. Looking up the rest from reference TRBV11-1 and TRBJ2-5 gives the full variable domain: EAEVAQSPRYKITEKSQAVAFWCDPISGHATLYWYRQILGQGPELLVQFQDESVVDDSQLPKDRFSAERLKGVDSTLKIQPAELGDSAMYLCASSLWSSGGTTQETEYFGPGTRLLVL.

The V gene is TRBV12-3 or TRBV12-4, the J gene TRBJ2-5, with 16 bases matching TRBD2. The V gene end was trimmed by 3 bases and the J gene end by 3 bases; junction bases not matched to a gene: 16. The CDR3 is 21 amino acids. The CDR3 spells CASSLVARGLAGGEAKETQYF. The CDR3 DNA reads TGTGCCAGCAGTTTGGTGGCCCGGGGACTAGCGGGAGGGGAAGCAAAAGAGACCCAGTACTTC.

This clonotype appeared a few times. V gene TRBV12-3 or TRBV12-4 combines with J gene TRBJ2-7; D perhaps matches TRBD2 (7 bases). The CDR3 runs 14 residues. V was shortened by 2 bases and J by 2 bases, with 10 bases between the two germline ends. The CDR3 nucleotides are TGTGCCAGCAGTTTACTGGGGGGGCCCTACGAGCAGTACTTC. It translates to CASSLLGGPYEQYF.

This chain joins TRBV12-3 or TRBV12-4 and TRBJ1-2; no firm D call. The CDR3 length is 13 residues. Trimming took 3 bases from V and 2 from J, leaving 7 bases between them. In nucleotides, the CDR3 is TGTGCCAGCAGTTTGGGCTTCAACTATGGCTACACCTTC. Translation gives CASSLGFNYGYTF.

The V and J genes are TRBV20-1 and TRBJ2-3; 10 nucleotides align to TRBD2. V shed 0 bases and J 3 bases; nucleotides not matched to a gene: 9. CDR1 is DFQATT, CDR2 SNEGSKA, per germline (reference sequence). The length of the CDR3 is 17 residues. The CDR3 sequence: CSARDFRASGRTDTQYF. CDR3 coding DNA: TGCAGTGCTAGAGATTTTAGGGCTAGCGGGAGAACAGATACGCAGTATTTT.

This clonotype was detected a few times. This chain connects TRBV25-1 to TRBJ1-2; D remains ambiguous. The CDR3 covers 12 residues. The V gene's germline CDR1 is MGHDK and CDR2 SYGVNS. Trimming removed 4 bases at V and 5 bases at J, with 8 bases between. The CDR3 protein is CASSADIYGYTF. The CDR3 DNA is TGTGCCAGCAGTGCGGATATATATGGCTACACCTTC.

The V and J genes are TRBV28 and TRBJ2-3; TRBD1 is a possible D gene (6 bases). This CDR3 is built from 15 residues. Germline CDR1 MDHEN, CDR2 SYDVKM. The V end was cut by 6 bases, the J end by 2 bases, with 15 bases between. CDR3 sequence: CASRLGGAFTDTQYF. The CDR3 DNA sequence: TGTGCCAGCAGGCTAGGGGGTGCCTTCACAGATACGCAGTATTTT.

As DNA, the CDR3 is TGTGCCTGGAGTACCCGGACAGGGGGTAGTGGAAACACCATATATTTT. It codes for CAWSTRTGGSGNTIYF. The chain carries TRBV30 and TRBJ1-3, with TRBD1 identical over 10 bases. The J segment lost 3 bases and the V segment lost 2 bases, leaving 7 bases of the junction unmatched. Germline loops: CDR1 GTSNPN, CDR2 SVGIG (reference sequence). There are 16 residues in the CDR3.

Only a few counts were recorded for this clonotype. The chain employs TRBV13 and TRBJ1-1; 8 bases fit TRBD1. CDR3 length: 14 amino acids. Germline V gene sequence: CDR1 PRHDT, CDR2 FYEKMQ (reference sequence). J was trimmed by 4 bases and V by 5 bases; bases with no gene match: 6. The CDR3 DNA reads as TGTGCCAGCAGCAGCTCCGACAGGGGCACTGAAGCTTTCTTT. Amino acids: CASSSSDRGTEAFF.

This clonotype was seen a handful of times. V is TRBV18 and J is TRBJ2-7; possible D gene TRBD1, 5 bases. This CDR3 comprises 12 residues. V lost 2 bases to trimming and J lost 7 bases, with 9 bases between them. Per the germline V gene, CDR1 is KGHSH and CDR2 is LQKENI. The CDR3: CASSPSGKEQYF. The CDR3 bases are TGTGCCAGCTCACCATCAGGGAAGGAGCAGTACTTC.

This clonotype occurred a few times. The rearrangement joins TRBV4-2 to TRBJ2-5; perhaps TRBD1 as D (6 bases). This CDR3 has 15 amino acids. V dropped 0 bases and J dropped 5 bases, with 13 bases sitting between them. The V gene's germline CDR1 is LGHNA and CDR2 YNFKEQ. The CDR3 DNA is TGTGCCAGCAGCCAAGATTATAGGGGGTTGGAGACCCAGTACTTC. Translating it yields CASSQDYRGLETQYF.

At least ten counts were recorded for this clonotype. The chain couples TRBV12-3 or TRBV12-4 to TRBJ2-7; 9 bases agree with TRBD1. V lost 4 bases and J lost 4; bases outside the gene matches: 11. The CDR3 has 16 amino acids. The CDR3 DNA follows: TGTGCCAGCAGTTCGAGGACAGGGGCCCCCTTTTACGAGCAGTACTTC. As protein: CASSSRTGAPFYEQYF.

The V and J genes are TRBV27 and TRBJ2-3; TRBD2 aligns across 11 bases. Germline loops: CDR1 MNHEY, CDR2 SMNVEV (reference sequence). The length of the CDR3 is 15 residues. V was pared by 5 bases and J by 8 bases, with 9 bases of the junction left unmatched. In DNA, the CDR3 is TGTGCCAGCAGTCCACTAGCGGGAGATCCCTTTACGCAGTATTTT. Encoded protein: CASSPLAGDPFTQYF.

The genes are TRBV4-3 and TRBJ2-7, with a weak D call TRBD2 (6 bases). Germline loops: CDR1 LGHNA, CDR2 YSLEER. The CDR3 runs to 16 residues. Deletions cut 4 bases from V and 2 bases from J, with 18 bases between. The CDR3 loop reads CASSLLWGVPTYEQYF. The CDR3 DNA follows: TGCGCCAGCAGCCTGTTATGGGGGGTCCCTACCTACGAGCAGTACTTC.

The chain uses TRBV20-1 and TRBJ1-3; D is perhaps TRBD1 (6 bases). Germline CDR1 DFQATT, CDR2 SNEGSKA (reference sequence). The V and J ends lost 6 bases and 1 base respectively, with 10 bases between them. The CDR3 consists of 13 residues. CDR3 loop: CSAAGASGNTIYF. The CDR3 bases are TGCAGTGCCGCAGGGGCTTCTGGAAACACCATATATTTT.

This clonotype was detected only a few times. The chain carries TRBV11-2 and TRBJ1-1; D gene unclear. The V end lost 5 bases, the J end lost 4 bases, and 17 bases lay between the germline ends. The CDR3 sequence is 15 residues long. CDR1 and CDR2 (germline): SGHAT, FQNNGV. DNA of the CDR3: TGTGCCAGCAGCACTCCTCGGGGTTCTGGCACTGAAGCTTTCTTT. This encodes CASSTPRGSGTEAFF.

This clonotype occurred a few times. V is TRBV5-1 and J is TRBJ2-3; 8 bases align to TRBD1. Germline CDR1 reads SGHRS; CDR2 reads YFSETQ. This CDR3 spans 15 amino acids. Trimming removed 2 bases from V and 0 bases from J; junction bases left unmatched: 2. As DNA, the CDR3 is TGCGCCAGCAGCTTCTACAGGGGGAGCACAGATACGCAGTATTTT. This codes for CASSFYRGSTDTQYF.

This clonotype came up a few times. This chain uses TRBV5-1 with TRBJ1-1; perhaps TRBD1 as D (6 bases). The CDR3 loop spans 12 amino acids. The V end lost 4 bases, the J end lost 10 bases, and 14 bases lay between the germline ends. Per the germline V gene, CDR1 is SGHRS and CDR2 is YFSETQ. CDR3 sequence: CASSPGDIGAFF. The DNA of the CDR3 is TGCGCCAGCAGCCCGGGGGACATCGGAGCTTTCTTT. The full variable domain, its missing parts supplied by reference TRBV5-1 and TRBJ1-1, is KAGVTQTPRYLIKTRGQQVTLSCSPISGHRSVSWYQQTPGQGLQFLFEYFSETQRNKGNFPGRFSGRQFSNSRSEMNVSTLELGDSALYLCASSPGDIGAFFGQGTRLTVV.

The chain couples TRBV2 to TRBJ2-5, with D maybe TRBD1 (5 bases). The V and J ends lost 9 bases and 2 bases respectively, with 19 bases between them. This CDR3 contains 15 residues. Germline CDR1 reads SNHLY; CDR2 reads FYNNEI. The CDR3 spells CARNRQQALQETQYF. The CDR3 bases are TGTGCCAGGAATAGACAGCAAGCACTACAAGAGACCCAGTACTTC.

This clonotype was counted between two and nine times. The chain couples TRBV28 to TRBJ2-1, with 9 positions matching TRBD2. With V trimmed by 2 bases and J by 5 bases, 4 bases remained unmatched. The CDR3 sequence is 15 residues long. Germline CDR1 MDHEN, CDR2 SYDVKM. The CDR3: CASSLGGGADNEQFF. CDR3 sequence (DNA): TGTGCCAGCAGTTTAGGCGGGGGGGCCGACAATGAGCAGTTCTTC.